This T cell receptor (beta chain) appears in the sequencing data of a study of cytomegalovirus exposure and HLA in healthy donors. Findings and limits, study-wide: From TCR beta sequences, most subjects' HLA-A and HLA-B alleles were reportedly predicted accurately. When presence/absence was analysed, sequencing depth was taken to be roughly uniform across donors. The productive fraction for most TCR beta V segments was about 90% or about 30% in an earlier analysis.

V shed 6 bases and J shed 0 bases, with 15 bases lying between them. Germline CDR1 reads SGHTA; CDR2 reads FQGTGA. The CDR3 has 16 residues. The PCR used 60 Vbeta and 13 Jbeta primers. Sequenced by immunoSEQ multiplex PCR; TCRdb stores in-frame clones only, minus some. This table holds some 100,000 clones, over 65% found once. Details on this clone: Its antigen is undetermined.

The receptor comes from a woman in her thirties or forties in good health and CMV-seropositive. V usage is TRBV7-3 and J usage is TRBJ2-4, with D unclear. Sequenced material: PBMCs. In DNA form, the CDR3 reads TGTGCCAGCAGTCTAATATCGCCGGTAGCCAAAAACATTCAGTACTTC. Translation: CASSLISPVAKNIQYF.